These T cell receptor beta chains were read from a single sample in a study of beta chain features in type 1 diabetes. Repertoires were generated with immunoSEQ multiplex PCR, while TCRdb's copy carries only in-frame clones and drops some. The sample carries about 620,000 clones, 15% recorded once. Sample: naive CD4+ T cells from blood. Receptor source: a young man in good health. CDR3s include the opening cysteine and the closing phenylalanine or tryptophan. A D gene is named only where the DNA matches it firmly. The size of a clone is reported for some rows only, either as once, few or many, or as a class for expanded clones.

j_gene: TRBJ2-5; d_gene: TRBD1; v_gene: TRBV18; abundance: .; CDR3aa: CASSPRTGDSETQYF; CDR3nt: TGTGCCAGCTCACCACGGACAGGGGATTCGGAGACCCAGTACTTC
j_gene: TRBJ2-7; d_gene: TRBD1; v_gene: TRBV10-3; abundance: .; CDR3aa: CAISPSTGGLGEQYF; CDR3nt: TGTGCCATCAGTCCATCGACAGGGGGCTTAGGAGAGCAGTACTTC
j_gene: TRBJ2-7; d_gene: .; v_gene: TRBV5-1; abundance: .; CDR3aa: CASSPQAQGNHEQYF; CDR3nt: TGCGCCAGCAGCCCCCAGGCCCAGGGGAACCACGAGCAGTACTTC
j_gene: TRBJ1-4; d_gene: .; v_gene: TRBV6-1; abundance: .; CDR3aa: CASSEQTEKLFF; CDR3nt: TGTGCCAGCAGTGAACAGACAGAAAAACTGTTTTTT
j_gene: TRBJ1-5; d_gene: TRBD1; v_gene: TRBV2; abundance: few; CDR3aa: CASIRDRVGQPQHF; CDR3nt: TGTGCCAGCATTCGGGACAGGGTAGGCCAGCCCCAGCATTTT
j_gene: TRBJ1-4; d_gene: .; v_gene: TRBV7-2; abundance: few; CDR3aa: CASSLGVRAHGEKLFF; CDR3nt: TGTGCCAGCAGCTTAGGGGTCCGGGCCCACGGGGAAAAACTGTTTTTT
j_gene: TRBJ2-5; d_gene: TRBD1; v_gene: TRBV28; abundance: .; CDR3aa: CASSFWSGTRTGETQYF; CDR3nt: TGTGCCAGCAGTTTTTGGTCCGGGACTCGGACAGGGGAGACCCAGTACTTC
j_gene: TRBJ1-2; d_gene: .; v_gene: TRBV7-2; abundance: few; CDR3aa: CASSLAGGRADYGYTF; CDR3nt: TGTGCCAGCAGCTTAGCGGGGGGCCGGGCGGACTATGGCTACACCTTC
j_gene: TRBJ2-7; d_gene: TRBD1; v_gene: TRBV29-1; abundance: .; CDR3aa: CSVERDRREQYF; CDR3nt: TGCAGCGTTGAAAGGGACAGGAGGGAGCAGTACTTC
j_gene: TRBJ2-1; d_gene: .; v_gene: TRBV6-5; abundance: .; CDR3aa: CASSPSGGTYNEQFF; CDR3nt: TGTGCCAGCAGCCCCAGCGGAGGGACCTACAATGAGCAGTTCTTC
j_gene: TRBJ2-5; d_gene: TRBD2; v_gene: TRBV30; abundance: .; CDR3aa: CAWGLEGLARETQYF; CDR3nt: TGTGCCTGGGGCCTCGAGGGACTAGCGAGAGAGACCCAGTACTTC
j_gene: TRBJ1-5; d_gene: TRBD1; v_gene: TRBV15; abundance: .; CDR3aa: CATSTDREQPQHF; CDR3nt: TGTGCCACCAGCACAGACAGGGAGCAGCCCCAGCATTTT
j_gene: TRBJ2-7; d_gene: .; v_gene: TRBV28; abundance: .; CDR3aa: CASSLRGRGKEQYF; CDR3nt: TGTGCCAGCAGCCTGAGGGGGAGGGGCAAAGAGCAGTACTTC
j_gene: TRBJ2-5; d_gene: .; v_gene: TRBV7-3; abundance: .; CDR3aa: CASRPPTPSGRETQYF; CDR3nt: TGTGCCAGCAGGCCACCGACTCCTTCGGGCCGAGAGACCCAGTACTTC
j_gene: TRBJ1-5; d_gene: .; v_gene: TRBV7-9; abundance: .; CDR3aa: CASSLGGGNQPQHF; CDR3nt: TGTGCCAGCAGCTTAGGGGGTGGCAATCAGCCCCAGCATTTT
j_gene: TRBJ2-7; d_gene: .; v_gene: TRBV4-2; abundance: .; CDR3aa: CASSRRGMRGSSYEQYF; CDR3nt: TGTGCCAGCAGCCGCCGAGGGATGAGGGGGAGCTCCTACGAGCAGTACTTC
j_gene: TRBJ2-7; d_gene: TRBD1; v_gene: TRBV7-9; abundance: .; CDR3aa: CASRWDRDYEQYF; CDR3nt: TGTGCCAGCCGCTGGGACAGGGACTACGAGCAGTACTTC
j_gene: TRBJ2-7; d_gene: .; v_gene: TRBV4-2; abundance: few; CDR3aa: CASSQDGTQSSYEQYF; CDR3nt: TGTGCCAGCAGCCAAGATGGGACACAGAGCTCCTACGAGCAGTACTTC
j_gene: TRBJ1-1; d_gene: .; v_gene: TRBV15; abundance: few; CDR3aa: CATSRGQRNTEAFF; CDR3nt: TGTGCCACCAGCAGAGGACAGAGGAACACTGAAGCTTTCTTT
j_gene: TRBJ2-3; d_gene: .; v_gene: TRBV27; abundance: few; CDR3aa: CASSFWGPKGTQYF; CDR3nt: TGTGCCAGCAGTTTTTGGGGACCCAAGGGTACGCAGTATTTT
j_gene: TRBJ2-1; d_gene: TRBD1; v_gene: TRBV2; abundance: many; CDR3aa: CASSERQGRDEQFF; CDR3nt: TGTGCCAGCAGTGAAAGACAGGGTAGGGATGAGCAGTTCTTC
j_gene: TRBJ1-1; d_gene: .; v_gene: TRBV4-2; abundance: few; CDR3aa: CASSQVGATEAFF; CDR3nt: TGTGCCAGCAGCCAAGTCGGGGCGACTGAAGCTTTCTTT
j_gene: TRBJ1-1; d_gene: .; v_gene: TRBV4-2; abundance: few; CDR3aa: CASSQEAGDTEAFF; CDR3nt: TGTGCCAGCAGCCAAGAGGCTGGGGACACTGAAGCTTTCTTT
j_gene: TRBJ2-1; d_gene: .; v_gene: TRBV12-5; abundance: .; CDR3aa: CASGSPNTYEQFF; CDR3nt: TGTGCTAGTGGTTCCCCGAATACGTATGAGCAGTTCTTC
j_gene: TRBJ1-5; d_gene: .; v_gene: TRBV9; abundance: few; CDR3aa: CASSVGASGNQPQHF; CDR3nt: TGTGCCAGCAGCGTTGGGGCTTCTGGCAATCAGCCCCAGCATTTT
j_gene: TRBJ1-5; d_gene: .; v_gene: TRBV28; abundance: few; CDR3aa: CATQGNQPQHF; CDR3nt: TGTGCCACCCAGGGAAATCAGCCCCAGCATTTT
j_gene: TRBJ2-7; d_gene: TRBD2; v_gene: TRBV19; abundance: .; CDR3aa: CASSRTSGNYEQYF; CDR3nt: TGTGCCAGTTCTCGGACTAGCGGGAATTACGAGCAGTACTTC
j_gene: TRBJ2-7; d_gene: .; v_gene: TRBV21-1; abundance: few; CDR3aa: CASSKVVRAHSHEQYF; CDR3nt: TGTGCCAGCAGCAAAGTTGTCCGGGCCCACTCACACGAGCAGTACTTC
j_gene: TRBJ2-7; d_gene: TRBD2; v_gene: TRBV29-1; abundance: few; CDR3aa: CSVEAWTSGGNTYEQYF; CDR3nt: TGCAGCGTTGAGGCATGGACTAGCGGGGGGAATACCTACGAGCAGTACTTC
j_gene: TRBJ2-7; d_gene: .; v_gene: TRBV29-1; abundance: few; CDR3aa: CSVEDRTGRDEQYF; CDR3nt: TGCAGCGTTGAAGATCGAACAGGAAGGGACGAGCAGTACTTC
j_gene: TRBJ2-7; d_gene: TRBD1; v_gene: TRBV7-2; abundance: .; CDR3aa: CASSLTYRGDYEQYF; CDR3nt: TGTGCCAGCAGCCTCACCTACAGGGGGGACTACGAGCAGTACTTC
j_gene: TRBJ1-6; d_gene: TRBD1; v_gene: TRBV10-3; abundance: .; CDR3aa: CATGPSGQGNSPLHF; CDR3nt: TGTGCCACCGGACCATCCGGACAGGGAAATTCACCCCTCCACTTT
j_gene: TRBJ2-7; d_gene: .; v_gene: TRBV5-1; abundance: .; CDR3aa: CASSLGVGYYEQYF; CDR3nt: TGCGCCAGCAGCTTGGGGGTAGGGTACTACGAGCAGTACTTC
j_gene: TRBJ2-2; d_gene: TRBD2; v_gene: TRBV5-4; abundance: .; CDR3aa: CASSLSTAGVPYGELFF; CDR3nt: TGTGCCAGCAGCTTGTCGACAGCGGGAGTCCCCTATGGGGAGCTGTTTTTT
j_gene: TRBJ1-5; d_gene: .; v_gene: TRBV2; abundance: .; CDR3aa: CASAPGRHNQPQHF; CDR3nt: TGTGCTAGCGCCCCAGGCCGGCACAATCAGCCCCAGCATTTT
j_gene: TRBJ2-2; d_gene: .; v_gene: TRBV30; abundance: few; CDR3aa: CAWNPSNTGELFF; CDR3nt: TGTGCCTGGAACCCTTCGAACACCGGGGAGCTGTTTTTT
j_gene: TRBJ2-2; d_gene: TRBD2; v_gene: TRBV7-9; abundance: few; CDR3aa: CASSFGTASGTKGGELFF; CDR3nt: TGTGCCAGCAGCTTTGGTACGGCTAGCGGGACCAAGGGCGGGGAGCTGTTTTTT